The 8 T cell receptor beta chains reported below all come from one sample, sequenced in a study of shared clonotypes between healthy human individuals. Clones were read by immunoSEQ multiplex PCR, and TCRdb kept only the in-frame ones, dropping some. The sample carries about 95,000 clones, less than 80% recorded once. What was sequenced was memory CD8+ T cells sorted from blood. The subset was: CD45RO+ cells pooled with CCR7-negative TemRA cells. The receptor source for this set is a man aged 25-45 years in good health.

This chain connects TRBV12-5 to TRBJ2-1; TRBD2 matches at 13 bases. The V gene end was trimmed by 4 bases and the J gene end by 8 bases; junction bases not matched to a gene: 5. The germline CDR1 and CDR2 sequences are LGHNT and FRNRAP. The CDR3 extends over 15 amino acids. Here the CDR3 reads CASGSIGLAGDEQFF. CDR3 coding DNA: TGTGCTAGTGGTTCGATAGGACTAGCGGGAGATGAGCAGTTCTTC.

The gene calls are TRBV7-6 and TRBJ2-7; D may be TRBD1 (5 bases). Deletions cut 8 bases from V and 2 bases from J, with 10 bases between. In germline, CDR1 is SGHVS, CDR2 FNYEAQ. The CDR3 spans 12 residues. The chain's CDR3 is CASGQGAYEQYF. CDR3 coding DNA: TGTGCCAGCGGCCAAGGGGCCTACGAGCAGTACTTC.

This chain links TRBV7-2 with TRBJ2-4, with 11 bases fitting TRBD2. Looked up from germline, CDR1 is SGHTA and CDR2 is FQGNSA. The CDR3 contains 15 residues. Losses at the gene ends were 0 bases for V and 8 bases for J; bases not matched to a gene: 3. This CDR3 reads CASSLASGRVDIQYF. CDR3 DNA sequence: TGTGCCAGCAGCTTAGCTAGCGGGAGGGTCGACATTCAGTACTTC.

The chain recombines TRBV30 with TRBJ2-7, with 7 bases that match TRBD2. The CDR3 is 16 residues long. The germline gives CDR1 GTSNPN, CDR2 SVGIG (reference sequence). The V and J ends lost 2 bases and 6 bases, in that order; junction bases with no gene match: 16. The CDR3 reads CAWSPPGTTFPGEQYF. The CDR3 DNA reads as TGTGCCTGGAGTCCTCCCGGGACTACCTTTCCGGGCGAGCAGTACTTC.

This clone was seen just once. The CDR3 loop reads CASSLQGANTIYF. The CDR3 DNA reads as TGCGCCAGCAGCTTGCAGGGCGCTAACACCATATATTTT. The rearrangement links TRBV5-1 to TRBJ1-3; D is possibly TRBD1 (5 bases). V was clipped by 1 base and J by 7 bases, with 9 bases between them. Germline V gene data show CDR1 as SGHRS and CDR2 as YFSETQ. CDR3 length: 13 residues.

As regards this clone: Other DNA sequences within the sample encode an identical CDR3. The chain joins TRBV14 to TRBJ2-5; 10 nucleotides agree with TRBD2. Looked up from germline, CDR1 is SGHDN and CDR2 is FVKESK. This CDR3 comprises 13 residues. After removal of 4 bases from V and 4 bases from J, the junction contained 0 bases not matched to a gene. CDR3: CASSLAGGETQYF. The CDR3 nucleotides are TGTGCCAGCAGCCTAGCGGGAGGAGAGACCCAGTACTTC.

Points on this clone: A far larger clone is one base from this, pointing to a likely read error. The same CDR3 arises from other DNA sequences in this sample as well. V gene TRBV5-4 combines with J gene TRBJ1-2; 8 bases align to TRBD1. Unmatched junction bases numbered 11, after V lost 8 bases and J lost 2 bases. The CDR3 contains 15 residues. Germline V gene sequence: CDR1 SGHNT, CDR2 YYREEE (reference sequence). The CDR3 spells CASSPGRQGNYGYTF. CDR3 nucleotide sequence: TGTGCCAGTAGCCCGGGTAGACAGGGGAACTATGGCTACACCTTC.

This sequence joins TRBV27 and TRBJ2-3, with D possibly being TRBD2 (5 bases). V was cut by 3 bases and J by 5 bases, with 6 bases left in between. The CDR3 totals 12 residues. The germline V gene encodes CDR1 MNHEY and CDR2 SMNVEV (reference sequence). As DNA, the CDR3 is TGTGCCAGCAGTTTTGAGGGAGATACGCAGTATTTT. Its protein is CASSFEGDTQYF.